This TCR beta chain was found in a study of cytomegalovirus exposure and HLA in healthy donors (dated by TCRdb to between 2016 and 2019). Broadly, across the study: An earlier analysis of a few hundred of the donors reported approximately 300 Gb of sequence data and 117 million unique TCR beta sequences obtained from around 180 million T cells. To predict cytomegalovirus infection status, the study brought together high-throughput TCR immunosequencing, statistical association of individual TCRs with disease status, and machine learning. All discovery cohort repertoires had been generated on a single sequencing platform. A separate validation cohort of roughly 120 different subjects was used in addition to the approximately 610-subject first cohort. Because of strong linkage in the cohort, five DR-DQ haplotypes were treated as single units for association and clustering. The study was designed to test whether signatures of past pathogen exposure could be identified by cataloging public T cell receptors. Rather than drawing on any new phenotypic data, the later analysis identified candidate immune exposures from TCR beta sequences and the way those sequences occurred across donors. Donor age, sex, ethnicity and CMV serostatus were compiled together with the repertoire data. A later genetic analysis took genome-wide SNP genotypes for about three fifths of the 666 donors and used that subset as a discovery cohort. HLA typing included class I and class II loci at four-digit resolution. A later analysis re-examined previously published TCR beta repertoires from 610 or so donors and added high-resolution HLA genotyping to investigate patterns of TCR occurrence. Among 300 to 500 genotyped donors of the cohort, an average of about 220,000 unique TCR beta nucleotide sequences was sequenced per donor, of which 15% to 20% were non-productive. Of the approximately 400 genotyped donors, over 65% fell in the genetic ancestry cluster associated with self-reported Caucasian donors. An earlier analysis of 587 of the donors used high-throughput TCR beta sequencing to judge whether each TCR beta V gene segment behaved as functional or pseudogenic. The number of typed donors differed by locus: about 620-640 for A, B, C, DRB1 and DQB1; some 500 for DQA1; 600 to 610 for DPA1; and some 450 for DPB1. An early release covering roughly 600 HLA-typed donors comprised approximately 290 gigabases of sequencing data and 65 million to 100 million unique TCR sequences. The study profiled the T cell repertoires of under 700 subjects by immunosequencing and related them to cytomegalovirus serostatus. Summary of the overall study and its limitations: Over 15 rarely observed V segments, including chromosome 9 orphons, were excluded from the earlier analysis of some 590 of the donors because counts were too low. A later analysis associated 15,000 to 20,000 TCR beta sequences with specific HLA alleles at a false discovery rate of 0.05. An association between a missense DCLRE1C variant and V-gene and J-gene trimming of TCR beta chains was found in a later genetic analysis and replicated in an independent cohort. In the study, approximately 160 TCR beta chains were listed as associated with cytomegalovirus. Immune exposure information for the cohort was limited to CMV serostatus. Some IMGT-functional V segments, including TRBV6-2 and TRBV6-3, could not be distinguished by the 87-base-pair reads and were therefore excluded. Correlated functional status among segregating V segments might reflect linkage disequilibrium, but an unknown experimental factor could not be ruled out. A few of the identified cytomegalovirus-associated TCR beta chains were confirmed in vitro to be specific for cytomegalovirus antigens. Compared with equally common non-associated chains, HLA-associated TCR beta chains in a later analysis were more clonally expanded and had lower generation probabilities. In an earlier analysis of around 600 of the donors, most TCR beta V segments appeared in productive rearrangements about 87% or about 30% of the time, broadly matching IMGT annotations. Because HLA typing was missing for some donors at each locus, association tests included only the typed subset. Most CMV-associated TCR beta chains appeared to be HLA-restricted in a later analysis, and the HLA associations seemed to be driven largely by CMV exposure. Roughly uniform sequencing depth across donors was assumed in presence/absence analyses, although this assumption may not hold. Compared with the roughly 700-donor mean, donors in an Asian-associated ancestry cluster had fewer N-insertions in productive TCRs, according to a later genetic analysis. A later analysis reported that several top co-occurrence clusters appeared linked to parvovirus B19, influenza, CMV and Epstein-Barr virus. The sequencing pipeline was judged likely to have produced a cluster of highly shared sequence variants as a technical artifact. Most TCR sequences were seen in very few donors, while some public TCRs were found in many individuals. According to a later analysis, TCR association rates differed among HLA loci, with DRB1 alleles showing the most associated TCRs and HLA-C alleles showing the fewest. The cohort was sequenced for TCR beta chains only, and without alpha or paired-chain data the features that could be detected were limited. The classifier was reported to diagnose cytomegalovirus status with high specificity and sensitivity in both the original and validation cohorts. When HLA alleles, especially DR and DQ, strongly co-occurred, TCR associations were difficult to assign to individual alleles. According to the authors, the approach could potentially be generalized to other disease states and immunological phenotypes. A further reported finding was that TCR beta sequences accurately predicted the HLA-A and HLA-B alleles for most subjects in the first cohort.

Notes on this clone: It lacks a known antigen. Base qualities are missing; no much larger clone stands one base away.

The cohort comprised around 700 healthy bone marrow donors. At the time of sampling, every cohort member was nominally healthy, though immune exposures that went unrecorded were likely present. The donor was CMV seropositive and was included in the group of some 290 seropositive cohort members. Every donor gave a peripheral blood sample, and the peripheral blood mononuclear cells from that sample were used for TCR beta sequencing. Genomic DNA was extracted from the blood cell samples with the Qiagen DNeasy Blood Extraction Kit. After removal of 4 bases from V and 3 bases from J, the junction retains 4 bases not matched to a gene. The CDR3 runs 14 residues from the cysteine to the phenylalanine. The DNA shown is the 42-base CDR3, in frame from base 1. Reading the germline V gene gives CDR1 KGHSH and CDR2 LQKENI. The receptor library was made with the immunoSEQ multiplex PCR assay. For the multiplex PCR, a mixture combining 60 forward primers for TCR Vbeta segments and 13 reverse primers for TCR Jbeta segments was used. The CDR3 region of rearranged TCR beta genes was amplified from genomic DNA with a multiplex PCR assay. On the Illumina HiSeq System, the amplified TCR beta libraries were sequenced as 87-base-pair reads. Processing in the source paper ran as follows. In a later analysis, about 80 million unique TCR beta chains were counted across the 666 repertoires, and roughly 11 million of these chains were shared by at least two donors. Raw reads were error-corrected and collapsed into unique sequences by a nearest-neighbor algorithm in which closely related sequences were merged to remove PCR and sequencing errors. To assign V, D and J gene segments, CDR3 sequences were aligned to IMGT reference sequences. For a sequence to be retained, at least a six-nucleotide match to both a V gene segment and a J gene segment was required. A rearrangement counted as productive if the CDR3 had no stop codons and remained in frame with V and J, and every other rearrangement counted as non-productive. Following IMGT convention, CDR3 was defined as the stretch from the second conserved V-encoded cysteine to the conserved J-encoded phenylalanine. Sequences without an unambiguous match to a single V gene segment were excluded from the earlier analysis of 450 to 750 of the donors. An earlier analysis of 550 to 650 of the donors classified V segments as functional when productive rearrangements were above 56.7% and as segregating when the standard deviation between donors was above 5%. A statistical classification framework was built for diagnosing cytomegalovirus status from the catalog of TCR beta chain sequences. In a later analysis, V and J genes were assigned by comparing TCR nucleotide sequences against IMGT/GENE-DB human TR gene sequences. Using the TCRdist pipeline, a later analysis assigned CDR3 sequences along with most-parsimonious VDJ recombination scenarios. In a later analysis, each TCR beta chain was defined by its CDR3 amino acid sequence together with its V-gene family, and reads lacking a unique V-gene family were excluded. In a later analysis, approximately 590 highly shared, low-generation-probability nucleotide sequences were removed to address suspected cross-contamination and a sequencing artifact. For each public chain, a later analysis derived a clonal expansion index from normalized ranks of inferred template counts within each repertoire. A later analysis computed generation probabilities with a VDJ recombination model fitted to out-of-frame rearrangements, and checked the results against IGoR. A later analysis scored TCR-TCR, TCR-HLA and TCR-CMV co-occurrence with hypergeometric tests, applying a repertoire-size bias correction to TCR pairs. False discovery rates were estimated in a later analysis by permuting HLA or CMV assignments 20 times. In a later analysis, co-occurring TCRs were grouped using DBSCAN, with TCRdist sequence similarity added in when clustering inside HLA-allele-positive subsets. Repertoires with fewer than 30,000 or more than 120,000 public chains were left out of co-occurrence clustering, as were four to six repertoires with anomalous nucleotide sharing. TCRdb retrieved this table from immuneACCESS and kept in-frame rearrangements only. Not all clones are present; in checked studies, unresolved V genes account for under half, and no reason is known for the remainder. Clonal size and the V and J genes are those of that table, whereas D and trimming came from the DNA. Recorded for this sample are 150,000 to 200,000 clones; over 60% of them occurred a single time. The top ten hold around 15% of the sample.

In this chain, TRBV18 is recombined with TRBJ1-2; 8 bases in the middle match TRBD1. The sample comprised PBMCs. This clonotype was sampled from a man aged 50 to 59 in good health and CMV-seropositive. In nucleotide form, the sequence is TGTGCCAGCTCACGAACGACAGGGGACTATGGCTACACCTTC. Its protein product is CASSRTTGDYGYTF. With the portions outside the CDR3 filled from the reference TRBV18 and TRBJ1-2 genes, the complete variable region becomes NAGVMQNPRHLVRRRGQEARLRCSPMKGHSHVYWYRQLPEEGLKFMVYLQKENIIDESGMPKERFSAEFPKEGPSILRIQQVVRGDSAAYFCASSRTTGDYGYTFGSGTRLTVV.